Below, 24 T cell receptor beta chains from the same sample are listed, as sequenced in a study of T cell changes during pregnancy in multiple sclerosis. Libraries were prepared by immunoSEQ multiplex PCR; TCRdb keeps only in-frame clonotypes and omits some of them. The table records roughly 110,000 clones, less than 95% of them present only once. Sequenced material: peripheral blood, taken after pregnancy. All receptors come from a female donor with multiple sclerosis, enrolled in a pregnancy study.

This clone was seen just once. The rearrangement uses TRBV30 and TRBJ1-5; D is uncertain. This CDR3 has 13 amino acids. Between the trimmed V and J ends, which lost 3 bases and 2 bases, there was a span of 8 bases. Germline CDR1 is GTSNPN and CDR2 is SVGIG (reference sequence). The CDR3 coding sequence is TGTGCCTGGAGCAAGGGAGGCAATCAGCCCCAGCATTTT. This gives the protein CAWSKGGNQPQHF.

This clone appeared once. CDR3 DNA: TGTGCCAGCAGCTCCCGGGGGATTTTAGGGGTTGAAGCTTTCTTT. Protein sequence: CASSSRGILGVEAFF. The V call is TRBV5-6, the J call TRBJ1-1; the D gene is possibly TRBD1 (5 bases). CDR3 length: 15 amino acids. Germline V gene sequence: CDR1 SGHDT, CDR2 YYEEEE. The ends were cut back, 3 bases at V and 7 bases at J, with 19 bases in the middle.

The V and J genes are TRBV9 and TRBJ2-3; 11 bases align to TRBD2. Per the germline V gene, CDR1 is SGDLS and CDR2 is YYNGEE. The CDR3 is made up of 18 amino acids. With V trimmed by 0 bases and J by 5 bases, 11 bases remained unmatched. CDR3: CASSVELAGAFREDTQYF. The CDR3 nucleotides read TGTGCCAGCAGCGTAGAACTAGCGGGAGCATTTCGTGAAGATACGCAGTATTTT.

The V and J genes are TRBV29-1 and TRBJ2-1; tentative D call: TRBD1 (6 bases). CDR1 is SQVTM and CDR2 is ANQGSEA in the germline V gene. The CDR3 length is 13 residues. Trimming cost V 6 bases and J 4 bases, with 13 bases left between them. The CDR3 nucleotides read TGCAGCGTGACCGGGACACCATACAATGAGCAGTTCTTC. It codes for CSVTGTPYNEQFF.

The rearrangement joins TRBV7-3 to TRBJ1-6, with D possibly matching TRBD1 (6 bases). Trimming cost V 5 bases and J 5 bases, with 10 bases left between them. CDR1 is SGHTA, CDR2 FQGTGA, per germline. The CDR3 runs 14 residues. The chain's CDR3 is CASSQTGNNSPLHF. Written as DNA, the CDR3 is TGTGCCAGCAGCCAAACAGGGAATAATTCACCCCTCCACTTT.

The genes are TRBV30 and TRBJ2-1, with 8 positions matching TRBD1. Germline lookup yields CDR1 GTSNPN and CDR2 SVGIG (reference sequence). The CDR3 has 15 amino acids. With 3 bases clipped from V and 5 bases from J, the junction kept 9 bases outside the gene matches. CDR3 sequence reads: CAWSEQGVFHNEQFF. Here the CDR3 DNA reads TGTGCCTGGAGCGAACAGGGGGTGTTTCACAATGAGCAGTTCTTC. The variable domain in full, with the rest retrieved from reference TRBV30 and TRBJ2-1, is SQTIHQWPATLVQPVGSPLSLECTVEGTSNPNLYWYRQAAGRGLQLLFYSVGIGQISSEVPQNLSASRPQDRQFILSSKKLLLSDSGFYLCAWSEQGVFHNEQFFGPGTRLTVL.

V gene TRBV29-1 combines with J gene TRBJ1-1, with 7 bases identical to TRBD1. The CDR3 covers 13 residues. Germline CDR1 is SQVTM and CDR2 is ANQGSEA. V gave up 4 bases and J gave up 1 base; unmatched junction bases: 3. This CDR3 is CSVAGTANTEAFF. The CDR3 coding sequence is TGCAGCGTTGCTGGGACAGCGAACACTGAAGCTTTCTTT.

This clone occurred once. The gene calls are TRBV11-3 and TRBJ2-2, with 12 bases lining up with TRBD2. Germline V gene data show CDR1 as SGHNT and CDR2 as YENEEA. The CDR3 covers 16 residues. With V trimmed by 2 bases and J by 5 bases, 3 bases remained unmatched. Here the CDR3 reads CASSLLAGGRTGELFF. The CDR3 DNA is TGTGCCAGCAGCTTACTAGCGGGGGGGCGTACCGGGGAGCTGTTTTTT.

The J gene is TRBJ2-1, the V gene TRBV18; D call uncertain. Deletions cut 6 bases from V and 5 bases from J, with 11 bases between. Per the germline V gene, CDR1 is KGHSH and CDR2 is LQKENI. The CDR3 loop spans 13 amino acids. The CDR3 reads CASSEILDNEQFF. The CDR3 region has the DNA TGTGCCAGCTCGGAGATTCTTGACAATGAGCAGTTCTTC.

The J gene is TRBJ2-5, the V gene TRBV27; a weak D match, TRBD2 (6 bases). The CDR3 runs to 16 residues. Germline loops: CDR1 MNHEY, CDR2 SMNVEV (reference sequence). V was clipped by 5 bases and J by 5 bases, with 21 bases between them. CDR3 residues: CASSPRGLRDLETQYF. CDR3 nucleotides: TGTGCCAGCAGTCCCCGGGGGTTACGGGATTTGGAGACCCAGTACTTC.

The chain joins TRBV6-5 to TRBJ1-1; TRBD1 matches 7 bases. CDR3 size: 15 residues. The V segment lost 0 bases and the J segment 4 bases; nucleotides outside the gene matches: 5. Germline CDR1 is MNHEY and CDR2 is SVGAGI. This chain's CDR3 is CASSYSITGATEAFF. In DNA, the CDR3 is TGTGCCAGCAGTTACTCGATTACAGGGGCCACTGAAGCTTTCTTT.

This clone was seen only once. The genes are TRBV6-1 and TRBJ2-1, with 9 bases fitting TRBD2. V lost 1 base and J lost 3; bases outside the gene matches: 1. CDR3 size: 15 residues. Germline CDR1 reads MNHNS; CDR2 reads SASEGT. In DNA, the CDR3 is TGTGCCAGCAGTGAAGGACTAGCGGTCTACAATGAGCAGTTCTTC. It encodes CASSEGLAVYNEQFF.

The genes are TRBV20-1 and TRBJ1-2, with a tentative D call TRBD1 (5 bases). This CDR3 has 10 amino acids. V shed 6 bases and J shed 8 bases, with 10 bases lying between them. Germline CDR1 reads DFQATT; CDR2 reads SNEGSKA (reference sequence). CDR3 nucleotide sequence: TGCAGTGCAGTCAGGGTCGGCTACACCTTC. Translated: CSAVRVGYTF.

This chain uses TRBV12-5 with TRBJ2-4; a possible D gene is TRBD2 (6 bases). From germline, CDR1 is LGHNT and CDR2 FRNRAP. Trimming cost V 6 bases and J 15 bases, with 21 bases left between them. CDR3 length: 13 amino acids. Written as DNA, the CDR3 is TGTGCTAGTGGACGGGGGACCGACAGAGTTTTGTACTTC. Translated, it gives CASGRGTDRVLYF.

The gene calls are TRBV7-3 and TRBJ2-2, with no clear D. The CDR3 consists of 14 residues. V was shortened by 4 bases and J by 2 bases, with 8 bases between the two germline ends. Per the germline V gene, CDR1 is SGHTA and CDR2 is FQGTGA. The DNA of the CDR3 is TGTGCCAGCAGCTCCATGACTAACACCGGGGAGCTGTTTTTT. Amino acids: CASSSMTNTGELFF. Complete variable domain (other parts from reference TRBV7-3 and TRBJ2-2): GAGVSQTPSNKVTEKGKYVELRCDPISGHTALYWYRQSLGQGPEFLIYFQGTGAADDSGLPNDRFFAVRPEGSVSTLKIQRTERGDSAVYLCASSSMTNTGELFFGEGSRLTVL.

This sequence joins TRBV7-9 and TRBJ2-7; possibly TRBD1 for D (6 bases). There are 18 residues in the CDR3. The germline V gene encodes CDR1 SEHNR and CDR2 FQNEAQ (reference sequence). V lost 3 bases to trimming and J lost 3 bases, with 24 bases between them. The CDR3 loop is CASSLKTGTAEPFYEQYF. The CDR3 coding sequence is TGTGCCAGCAGCTTGAAGACAGGAACGGCCGAACCCTTCTACGAGCAGTACTTC.

The J gene is TRBJ1-1, the V gene TRBV19; 7 bases map to TRBD1. Losses at the gene ends were 5 bases for V and 7 bases for J; bases not matched to a gene: 7. Germline V gene sequence: CDR1 LNHDA, CDR2 SQIVND (reference sequence). There are 13 residues in the CDR3. The chain's CDR3 is CASSLSRDSEAFF. CDR3 in DNA: TGTGCCAGTAGTCTATCCCGGGACAGTGAAGCTTTCTTT. The full variable domain, completed using reference TRBV19 and TRBJ1-1, is DGGITQSPKYLFRKEGQNVTLSCEQNLNHDAMYWYRQDPGQGLRLIYYSQIVNDFQKGDIAEGYSVSREKKESFPLTVTSAQKNPTAFYLCASSLSRDSEAFFGQGTRLTVV.

This chain links TRBV27 with TRBJ1-2; D is unclear. The CDR3 covers 15 residues. V was shortened by 1 base and J by 0 bases, with 9 bases between the two germline ends. The germline CDR1 and CDR2 sequences are MNHEY and SMNVEV (reference sequence). In DNA form, the CDR3 reads TGTGCCAGCAGTTTATTTCCGGGAGCTAACTATGGCTACACCTTC. It yields the protein CASSLFPGANYGYTF.

This clone was counted only a few times. The V gene is TRBV18, the J gene TRBJ1-5; the match to TRBD1 covers 7 bases. The CDR3 runs 15 residues. Germline assignment: CDR1 KGHSH and CDR2 LQKENI. V gave up 1 base and J gave up 1 base; unmatched junction bases: 1. CDR3 loop: CASSPLTGSNQPQHF. In DNA, the CDR3 is TGTGCCAGCTCACCACTGACAGGGAGCAATCAGCCCCAGCATTTT.

The rearrangement links TRBV28 to TRBJ1-1; D is possibly TRBD1 (5 bases). Per germline, CDR1 MDHEN and CDR2 SYDVKM. This CDR3 region has 14 residues. Trimming cost V 8 bases and J 3 bases, with 16 bases left between them. CDR3 in DNA: TGTGCCAGCTCCCGAGCGGGCAGGGACACTGAAGCTTTCTTT. Translated: CASSRAGRDTEAFF.

The CDR3 is CASRGGAEAFF. CDR3 nucleotides: TGTGCCAGTAGGGGGGGGGCTGAAGCTTTCTTT. The chain couples TRBV19 to TRBJ1-1; D perhaps matches TRBD1 (5 bases). CDR1 is LNHDA, CDR2 SQIVND, per germline (reference sequence). The CDR3 is 11 residues long. V was cut by 6 bases and J by 6 bases, with 8 bases left in between.

J is TRBJ2-2 and V is TRBV18; D unresolved. Trimming removed 6 bases at V and 5 bases at J, with 10 bases between. This CDR3 is 13 amino acids long. Germline lookup yields CDR1 KGHSH and CDR2 LQKENI. The CDR3 sequence: CASSPVLTGELFF. Written as DNA, the CDR3 is TGTGCCAGCTCGCCGGTTCTAACCGGGGAGCTGTTTTTT.

The CDR3 sequence is CASSLNGGNQPQHF. The CDR3, as DNA: TGTGCCAGCAGTTTAAATGGGGGGAATCAGCCCCAGCATTTT. This chain joins TRBV27 and TRBJ1-5; TRBD1 is a possible D gene (5 bases). V lost 2 bases and J 4 bases, leaving 9 bases between the germline ends. From germline, CDR1 is MNHEY and CDR2 SMNVEV (reference sequence). This CDR3 has 14 residues.

The chain recombines TRBV15 with TRBJ2-7; 10 bases are shared with TRBD1. J lost 4 bases, V lost 0 bases, and 3 bases had no gene match. Germline-derived CDR1 and CDR2 are LNHNV and YYDKDF (reference sequence). The CDR3 spans 15 residues. CDR3 protein: CATSRDQGQGYEQYF. CDR3 sequence (DNA): TGTGCCACCAGCAGAGATCAGGGACAGGGGTACGAGCAGTACTTC.